This is a list of T cell receptor beta chains from one sample in a study of cytomegalovirus exposure and HLA in healthy donors. Measured with immunoSEQ multiplex PCR; TCRdb has only the in-frame clones, and not every one. The sample lists tens of thousands of clones, approximately 75% occurring once. The specimen was PBMCs. The receptors come from a woman aged 40 to 50 in good health and CMV-seronegative. Each CDR3 is given with its conserved first and last residue. The order of the fields is V gene, J gene, D gene, clone size, CDR3 protein, CDR3 DNA. The D gene is left open where the match is weak. The size field is filled for only some rows; it gives once, few, many or a size class.

v_gene: TRBV6-6
j_gene: TRBJ2-1
d_gene: NA
abundance: many
CDR3aa: CASSYSTTYNEQFF
CDR3nt: TGTGCCAGCAGTTACTCGACTACATACAATGAGCAGTTCTTC

v_gene: TRBV30
j_gene: TRBJ2-2
d_gene: TRBD2
abundance: NA
CDR3aa: CAWSVLTSNGELFF
CDR3nt: TGTGCCTGGAGTGTTCTGACTAGCAACGGGGAGCTGTTTTTT

v_gene: TRBV30
j_gene: TRBJ1-6
d_gene: TRBD1
abundance: NA
CDR3aa: CAWSPSGQGFSPLNF
CDR3nt: TGTGCCTGGAGTCCCTCGGGACAGGGGTTTTCACCCCTCAACTTT

v_gene: TRBV6-5
j_gene: TRBJ2-7
d_gene: TRBD1
abundance: NA
CDR3aa: CASSYLQGGFYEQYF
CDR3nt: TGTGCCAGCAGTTACCTACAGGGGGGATTCTACGAGCAGTACTTC

v_gene: TRBV30
j_gene: TRBJ1-2
d_gene: NA
abundance: NA
CDR3aa: CAWSVELVETF
CDR3nt: TGTGCCTGGAGTGTCGAGTTGGTGGAGACCTTC

v_gene: TRBV5-1
j_gene: TRBJ1-3
d_gene: TRBD1
abundance: NA
CDR3aa: CASSFTGVAGNTIYF
CDR3nt: TGCGCCAGCAGCTTTACAGGGGTTGCCGGAAACACCATATATTTT

v_gene: TRBV9
j_gene: TRBJ2-1
d_gene: NA
abundance: NA
CDR3aa: CASGTWDKQFF
CDR3nt: TGTGCCAGCGGGACTTGGGATAAGCAGTTCTTC

v_gene: TRBV7-9
j_gene: TRBJ2-1
d_gene: NA
abundance: few
CDR3aa: CASSLAIVSYNEQFF
CDR3nt: TGTGCCAGCAGCTTAGCGATAGTCTCCTACAATGAGCAGTTCTTC

v_gene: TRBV4-3
j_gene: TRBJ1-1
d_gene: NA
abundance: NA
CDR3aa: CASSYAGGGTEAFF
CDR3nt: TGCGCCAGCAGCTACGCGGGGGGGGGCACTGAAGCTTTCTTT

v_gene: TRBV5-8
j_gene: TRBJ2-3
d_gene: TRBD2
abundance: NA
CDR3aa: CASIGVLAGGAQYF
CDR3nt: TGTGCCAGCATCGGGGTTCTAGCGGGAGGGGCGCAGTATTTT

v_gene: TRBV5-1
j_gene: TRBJ1-1
d_gene: NA
abundance: NA
CDR3aa: CASSQGINTEAFF
CDR3nt: TGCGCCAGCAGTCAGGGTATTAACACTGAAGCTTTCTTT

v_gene: TRBV6-6
j_gene: TRBJ2-7
d_gene: TRBD1
abundance: NA
CDR3aa: CASSYTGGPYEQYF
CDR3nt: TGTGCCAGCAGTTACACAGGGGGACCCTACGAGCAGTACTTC

v_gene: TRBV2
j_gene: TRBJ2-7
d_gene: TRBD2
abundance: NA
CDR3aa: CASSDKTSGRVKYF
CDR3nt: TGTGCCAGCAGTGACAAGACTAGCGGGCGTGTTAAGTACTTC

v_gene: TRBV18
j_gene: TRBJ1-3
d_gene: NA
abundance: NA
CDR3aa: CTSSPLTGTGNTIYF
CDR3nt: TGTACCAGCTCACCATTGACAGGCACTGGAAACACCATATATTTT

v_gene: TRBV21-1
j_gene: TRBJ1-6
d_gene: NA
abundance: NA
CDR3aa: CASSKDDRGEVNSPLHF
CDR3nt: TGTGCCAGCAGCAAGGATGACAGGGGGGAGGTTAATTCACCCCTCCACTTT

v_gene: TRBV5-4
j_gene: TRBJ2-2
d_gene: NA
abundance: NA
CDR3aa: CASSRTTGTNGGGELFF
CDR3nt: TGTGCCAGCAGCCGCACAACCGGGACAAACGGTGGTGGGGAGCTGTTTTTT

v_gene: TRBV4-1
j_gene: TRBJ1-1
d_gene: NA
abundance: few
CDR3aa: CASSQDLGPIEAFF
CDR3nt: TGCGCCAGCAGCCAAGATCTGGGGCCGATCGAAGCTTTCTTT

v_gene: TRBV6-5
j_gene: TRBJ2-3
d_gene: NA
abundance: NA
CDR3aa: CASSSSGGLTDTQYF
CDR3nt: TGTGCCAGCAGTTCATCCGGCGGACTCACAGATACGCAGTATTTT

v_gene: TRBV27
j_gene: TRBJ1-1
d_gene: NA
abundance: NA
CDR3aa: CASSFSGGTEAFF
CDR3nt: TGTGCCAGCAGTTTTAGCGGAGGCACTGAAGCTTTCTTT

v_gene: TRBV7-8
j_gene: TRBJ1-3
d_gene: NA
abundance: NA
CDR3aa: CASSPRATGGNTIYF
CDR3nt: TGTGCCAGCAGCCCCAGGGCGACGGGTGGAAACACCATATATTTT

v_gene: TRBV5-1
j_gene: TRBJ1-5
d_gene: NA
abundance: NA
CDR3aa: CASRAREGSQPQHF
CDR3nt: TGCGCCAGCAGAGCTAGGGAGGGCAGTCAGCCCCAGCATTTT

v_gene: TRBV10-3
j_gene: TRBJ2-2
d_gene: NA
abundance: NA
CDR3aa: CAISEGGANTGELFF
CDR3nt: TGTGCCATCAGTGAGGGGGGGGCTAACACCGGGGAGCTGTTTTTT

v_gene: TRBV9
j_gene: TRBJ1-5
d_gene: NA
abundance: NA
CDR3aa: CASSVDTGSHQPQHF
CDR3nt: TGTGCCAGCAGCGTGGATACAGGCTCGCATCAGCCCCAGCATTTT

v_gene: TRBV28
j_gene: TRBJ1-5
d_gene: NA
abundance: once
CDR3aa: CASSLPQRENQPQHF
CDR3nt: TGTGCCAGCAGTTTACCTCAACGGGAAAATCAGCCCCAGCATTTT

v_gene: TRBV5-4
j_gene: TRBJ1-1
d_gene: NA
abundance: NA
CDR3aa: CASSLEQRNTEAFF
CDR3nt: TGTGCCAGCAGCTTGGAACAGAGGAACACTGAAGCTTTCTTT

v_gene: TRBV14
j_gene: TRBJ2-1
d_gene: TRBD1
abundance: once
CDR3aa: CASSRQGVHEQFF
CDR3nt: TGTGCCAGCAGCAGGCAGGGGGTTCATGAGCAGTTCTTC

v_gene: TRBV30
j_gene: TRBJ2-3
d_gene: TRBD1
abundance: NA
CDR3aa: CAWSRGLSTDTQYF
CDR3nt: TGTGCCTGGAGCAGGGGGCTATCCACAGATACGCAGTATTTT

v_gene: TRBV4-3
j_gene: TRBJ2-1
d_gene: NA
abundance: NA
CDR3aa: CASSQGTSSTYNEQFF
CDR3nt: TGCGCCAGCAGCCAAGGGACAAGCTCGACCTACAATGAGCAGTTCTTC

v_gene: TRBV6-6
j_gene: TRBJ1-2
d_gene: NA
abundance: NA
CDR3aa: CASRAAGGNYGYTF
CDR3nt: TGTGCCAGCAGGGCCGCCGGGGGGAACTATGGCTACACCTTC

v_gene: TRBV30
j_gene: TRBJ1-5
d_gene: NA
abundance: NA
CDR3aa: CAWSVGTGIQPQNF
CDR3nt: NA

v_gene: TRBV7-2
j_gene: TRBJ2-4
d_gene: NA
abundance: NA
CDR3aa: CASSLASGVGKNIQYF
CDR3nt: TGTGCCAGCAGCTTAGCGTCGGGGGTTGGCAAAAACATTCAGTACTTC

v_gene: TRBV4-2
j_gene: TRBJ1-1
d_gene: NA
abundance: NA
CDR3aa: CASSRHPTALGTEAFF
CDR3nt: TGTGCCAGCAGCCGCCACCCCACAGCCCTGGGCACTGAAGCTTTCTTT

v_gene: TRBV28
j_gene: TRBJ1-2
d_gene: NA
abundance: NA
CDR3aa: CASSPTGPRANYGYTF
CDR3nt: TGTGCCAGCAGTCCCACAGGGCCCCGAGCTAACTATGGCTACACCTTC

v_gene: TRBV5-4
j_gene: TRBJ2-7
d_gene: NA
abundance: NA
CDR3aa: CASSLDGTYEQYF
CDR3nt: TGTGCCAGCAGCTTGGACGGGACCTACGAGCAGTACTTC

v_gene: TRBV14
j_gene: TRBJ1-1
d_gene: NA
abundance: NA
CDR3aa: CASSQDIFRAGIRNTEAFF
CDR3nt: TGTGCCAGCAGCCAAGATATTTTCAGGGCGGGGATTAGGAACACTGAAGCTTTCTTT

v_gene: TRBV30
j_gene: TRBJ1-1
d_gene: NA
abundance: NA
CDR3aa: CASRDFGTEAFF
CDR3nt: TGTGCCTCCAGGGACTTCGGCACTGAAGCTTTCTTT

v_gene: TRBV19
j_gene: TRBJ2-7
d_gene: TRBD1
abundance: NA
CDR3aa: CASSIAGRGYEQYF
CDR3nt: TGTGCCAGTAGTATAGCGGGCAGGGGGTACGAGCAGTACTTC

v_gene: TRBV15
j_gene: TRBJ1-4
d_gene: TRBD1
abundance: NA
CDR3aa: CATSRGQGAANEKLFF
CDR3nt: TGTGCCACCAGCAGAGGACAGGGAGCAGCTAATGAAAAACTGTTTTTT

v_gene: TRBV7-2
j_gene: TRBJ2-1
d_gene: NA
abundance: NA
CDR3aa: CASSLGHPERQFF
CDR3nt: TGTGCCAGCAGCTTAGGTCACCCGGAGAGGCAGTTCTTC

v_gene: TRBV28
j_gene: TRBJ1-5
d_gene: TRBD1
abundance: once
CDR3aa: CASKSRDRENQPQHF
CDR3nt: TGTGCCAGCAAATCAAGGGACAGGGAAAATCAGCCCCAGCATTTT

v_gene: TRBV19
j_gene: TRBJ1-1
d_gene: TRBD1
abundance: few
CDR3aa: CASSTRDSANTEAFF
CDR3nt: TGTGCCAGTAGTACCCGGGACAGCGCGAACACTGAAGCTTTCTTT

v_gene: TRBV6-6
j_gene: TRBJ2-1
d_gene: TRBD1
abundance: NA
CDR3aa: CASIPGTGVRNEQFF
CDR3nt: TGTGCCAGCATTCCCGGGACAGGGGTCCGCAATGAGCAGTTCTTC

v_gene: TRBV5-1
j_gene: TRBJ2-3
d_gene: TRBD1
abundance: NA
CDR3aa: CASSPGTGPDTQYF
CDR3nt: TGCGCCAGCAGCCCCGGGACAGGGCCCGATACGCAGTATTTT

v_gene: TRBV12-5
j_gene: TRBJ2-1
d_gene: TRBD2
abundance: NA
CDR3aa: CASGSSAGGGSQFF
CDR3nt: TGTGCTAGTGGTTCCTCGGCCGGCGGGGGGTCGCAGTTCTTC

v_gene: TRBV7-2
j_gene: TRBJ2-1
d_gene: NA
abundance: NA
CDR3aa: CASSLRGKSSYNEQFF
CDR3nt: TGTGCCAGCAGCTTAAGGGGCAAAAGCTCCTACAATGAGCAGTTCTTC

v_gene: TRBV6-6
j_gene: TRBJ1-5
d_gene: NA
abundance: NA
CDR3aa: CASSYSGGGNQPQHF
CDR3nt: TGTGCCAGCAGTTACTCGGGGGGGGGAAATCAGCCCCAGCATTTT

v_gene: TRBV21-1
j_gene: TRBJ2-2
d_gene: NA
abundance: NA
CDR3aa: CASRKGARTGELFF
CDR3nt: TGTGCCAGCAGGAAGGGGGCGCGGACCGGGGAGCTGTTTTTT

v_gene: TRBV28
j_gene: TRBJ1-4
d_gene: NA
abundance: NA
CDR3aa: CASTLGGDEKLFF
CDR3nt: TGTGCCAGCACCCTCGGGGGGGATGAAAAACTGTTTTTT

v_gene: TRBV7-2
j_gene: TRBJ1-1
d_gene: TRBD1
abundance: NA
CDR3aa: CASSITGVNTEAFF
CDR3nt: TGTGCCAGCAGCATAACAGGGGTGAACACTGAAGCTTTCTTT